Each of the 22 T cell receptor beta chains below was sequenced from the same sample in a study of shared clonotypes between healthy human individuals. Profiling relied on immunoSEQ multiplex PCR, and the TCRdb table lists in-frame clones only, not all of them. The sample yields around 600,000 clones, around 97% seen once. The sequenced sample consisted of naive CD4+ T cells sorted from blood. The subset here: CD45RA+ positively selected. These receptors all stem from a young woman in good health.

This CDR3 reads CASREVAGANVLTF. The CDR3 DNA sequence: TGTGCCAGCAGGGAGGTGGCTGGGGCCAACGTCCTGACTTTC. The V and J genes are TRBV28 and TRBJ2-6; tentatively, D is TRBD2 (5 bases). This CDR3 has 14 residues. The germline CDR1 and CDR2 sequences are MDHEN and SYDVKM. Trimming removed 6 bases at V and 2 bases at J, with 8 bases between.

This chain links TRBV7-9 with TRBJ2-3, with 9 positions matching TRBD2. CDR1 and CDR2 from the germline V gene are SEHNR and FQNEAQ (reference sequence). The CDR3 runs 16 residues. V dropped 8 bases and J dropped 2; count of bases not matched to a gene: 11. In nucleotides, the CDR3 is TGTGCCAGCCCGCGGGGTAGCGGGAGTTTCACAGATACGCAGTATTTT. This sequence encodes CASPRGSGSFTDTQYF.

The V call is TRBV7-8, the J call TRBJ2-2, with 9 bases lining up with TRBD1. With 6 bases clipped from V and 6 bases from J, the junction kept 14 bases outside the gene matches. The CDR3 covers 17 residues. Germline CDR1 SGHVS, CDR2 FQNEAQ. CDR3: CASSYTPGQGPPGELFF. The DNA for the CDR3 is TGTGCCAGCAGTTATACACCGGGACAGGGTCCCCCCGGGGAGCTGTTTTTT.

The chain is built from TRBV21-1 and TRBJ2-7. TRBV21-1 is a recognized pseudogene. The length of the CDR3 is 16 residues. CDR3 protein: CASSKVRQAGSYEQYF. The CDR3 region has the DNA TGTGCCAGCAGCAAAGTGCGACAGGCGGGATCCTACGAGCAGTACTTC.

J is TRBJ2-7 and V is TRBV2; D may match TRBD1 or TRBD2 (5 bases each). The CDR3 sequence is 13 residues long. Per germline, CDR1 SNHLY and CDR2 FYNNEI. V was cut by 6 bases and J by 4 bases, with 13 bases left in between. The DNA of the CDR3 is TGTGCCAGCAGCCACCGGGACGGATACGAGCAGTACTTC. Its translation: CASSHRDGYEQYF.

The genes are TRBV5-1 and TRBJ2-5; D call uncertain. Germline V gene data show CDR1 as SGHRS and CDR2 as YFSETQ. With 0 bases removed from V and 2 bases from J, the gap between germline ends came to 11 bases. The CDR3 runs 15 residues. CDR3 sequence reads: CASSLASEKQETQYF. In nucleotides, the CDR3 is TGCGCCAGCAGCTTGGCCTCAGAGAAGCAAGAGACCCAGTACTTC.

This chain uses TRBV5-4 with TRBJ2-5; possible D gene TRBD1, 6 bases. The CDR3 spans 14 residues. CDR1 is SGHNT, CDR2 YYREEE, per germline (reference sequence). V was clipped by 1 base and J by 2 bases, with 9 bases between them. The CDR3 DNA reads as TGTGCCAGCAGCTTGAGACAGGTACAAGAGACCCAGTACTTC. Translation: CASSLRQVQETQYF.

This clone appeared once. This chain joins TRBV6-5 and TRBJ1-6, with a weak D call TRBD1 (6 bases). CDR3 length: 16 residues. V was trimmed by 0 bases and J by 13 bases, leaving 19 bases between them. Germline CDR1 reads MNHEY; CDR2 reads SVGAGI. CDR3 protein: CASSYSSNSGVRPLHF. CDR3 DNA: TGTGCCAGCAGTTACTCGAGTAACTCAGGGGTTAGGCCCCTCCACTTT.

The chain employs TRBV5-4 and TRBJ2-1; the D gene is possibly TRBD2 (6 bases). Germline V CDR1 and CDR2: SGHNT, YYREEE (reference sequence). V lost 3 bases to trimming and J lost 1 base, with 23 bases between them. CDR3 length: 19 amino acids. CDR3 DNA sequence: TGTGCCAGCAGCTCCGGTACTCGCCGTGGAGGGGTGTCCTACAATGAGCAGTTCTTC. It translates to CASSSGTRRGGVSYNEQFF.

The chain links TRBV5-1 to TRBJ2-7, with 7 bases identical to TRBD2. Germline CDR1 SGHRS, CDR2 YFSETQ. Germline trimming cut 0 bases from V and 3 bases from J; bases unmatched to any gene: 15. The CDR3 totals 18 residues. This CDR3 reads CASSLVADGGSSFYEQYF. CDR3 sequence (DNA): TGCGCCAGCAGCTTGGTAGCCGACGGCGGGAGCTCCTTCTACGAGCAGTACTTC. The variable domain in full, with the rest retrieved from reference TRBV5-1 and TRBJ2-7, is KAGVTQTPRYLIKTRGQQVTLSCSPISGHRSVSWYQQTPGQGLQFLFEYFSETQRNKGNFPGRFSGRQFSNSRSEMNVSTLELGDSALYLCASSLVADGGSSFYEQYFGPGTRLTVT.

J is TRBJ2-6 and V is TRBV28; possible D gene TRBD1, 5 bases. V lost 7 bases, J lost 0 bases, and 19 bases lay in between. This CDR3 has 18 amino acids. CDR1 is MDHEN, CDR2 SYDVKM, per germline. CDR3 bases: TGTGCCAGCAAGGTCGGTGGGGCGGCTAGCTCTGGGGCCAACGTCCTGACTTTC. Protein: CASKVGGAASSGANVLTF.

The CDR3 region is CASSLTAQANEKLFF. In DNA, the CDR3 is TGCGCCAGCAGCTTGACAGCTCAGGCTAATGAAAAACTGTTTTTT. The J gene is TRBJ1-4, the V gene TRBV5-1; no clear D gene. The ends were cut back, 1 base at V and 3 bases at J, with 10 bases in the middle. Looked up from germline, CDR1 is SGHRS and CDR2 is YFSETQ. CDR3 length: 15 residues.

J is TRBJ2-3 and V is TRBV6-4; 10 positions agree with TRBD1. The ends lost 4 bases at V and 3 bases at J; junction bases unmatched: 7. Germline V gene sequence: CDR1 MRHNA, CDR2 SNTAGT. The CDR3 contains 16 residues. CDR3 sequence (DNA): TGTGCCAGCAGTGCGTTCGGGACAGGGGTTACAGATACGCAGTATTTT. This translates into CASSAFGTGVTDTQYF.

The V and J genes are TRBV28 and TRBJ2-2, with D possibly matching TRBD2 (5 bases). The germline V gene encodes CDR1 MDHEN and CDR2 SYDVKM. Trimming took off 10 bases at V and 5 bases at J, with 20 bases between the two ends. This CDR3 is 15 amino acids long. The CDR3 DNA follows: TGTGCCACCAAGAGAAGCCGGGATAGAACCGGGGAGCTGTTTTTT. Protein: CATKRSRDRTGELFF.

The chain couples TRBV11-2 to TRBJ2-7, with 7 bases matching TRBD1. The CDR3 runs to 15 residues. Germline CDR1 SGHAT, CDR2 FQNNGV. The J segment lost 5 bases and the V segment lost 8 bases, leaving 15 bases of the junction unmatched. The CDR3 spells CASATTGKFTHEQYF. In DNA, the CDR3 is TGTGCCAGCGCAACGACAGGGAAGTTTACCCACGAGCAGTACTTC.

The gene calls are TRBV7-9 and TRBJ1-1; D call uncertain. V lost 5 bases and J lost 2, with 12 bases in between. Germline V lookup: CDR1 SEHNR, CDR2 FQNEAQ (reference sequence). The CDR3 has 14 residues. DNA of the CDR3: TGTGCCAGCAGCCCGGGTGGGATAAACACTGAAGCTTTCTTT. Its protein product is CASSPGGINTEAFF.

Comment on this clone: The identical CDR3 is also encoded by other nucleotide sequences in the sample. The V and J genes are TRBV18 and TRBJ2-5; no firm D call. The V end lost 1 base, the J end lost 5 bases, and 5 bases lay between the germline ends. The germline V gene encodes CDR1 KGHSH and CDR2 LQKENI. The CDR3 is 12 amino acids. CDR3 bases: TGTGCCAGCTCACCACTCGGGGAGACCCAGTACTTC. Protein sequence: CASSPLGETQYF.

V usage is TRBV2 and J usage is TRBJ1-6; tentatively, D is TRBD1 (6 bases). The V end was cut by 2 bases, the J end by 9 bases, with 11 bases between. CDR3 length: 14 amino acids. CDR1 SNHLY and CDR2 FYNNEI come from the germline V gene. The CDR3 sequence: CASSELEGGSPLHF. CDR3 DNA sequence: TGTGCCAGCAGTGAACTGGAGGGGGGTTCACCCCTCCACTTT.

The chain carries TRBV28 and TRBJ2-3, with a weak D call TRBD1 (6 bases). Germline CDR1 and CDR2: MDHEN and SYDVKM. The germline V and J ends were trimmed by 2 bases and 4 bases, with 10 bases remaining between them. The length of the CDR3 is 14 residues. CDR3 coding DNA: TGTGCCAGCAGTTTACAGGGGACCTCAGATACGCAGTATTTT. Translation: CASSLQGTSDTQYF.

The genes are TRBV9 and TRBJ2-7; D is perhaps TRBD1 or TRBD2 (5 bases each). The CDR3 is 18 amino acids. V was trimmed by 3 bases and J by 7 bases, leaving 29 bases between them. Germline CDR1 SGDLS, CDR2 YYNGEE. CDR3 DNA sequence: TGTGCCAGCAGCGGAAGCCCAGTAGGGGACCGCGGCTTAAGTGAGCAGTACTTC. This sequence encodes CASSGSPVGDRGLSEQYF.

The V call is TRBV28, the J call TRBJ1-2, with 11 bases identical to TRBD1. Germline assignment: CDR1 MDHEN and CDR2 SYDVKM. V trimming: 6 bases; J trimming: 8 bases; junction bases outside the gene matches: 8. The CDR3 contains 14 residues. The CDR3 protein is CASRRTGGEIGYTF. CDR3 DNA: TGTGCCAGCAGGAGGACAGGGGGCGAAATAGGCTACACCTTC.

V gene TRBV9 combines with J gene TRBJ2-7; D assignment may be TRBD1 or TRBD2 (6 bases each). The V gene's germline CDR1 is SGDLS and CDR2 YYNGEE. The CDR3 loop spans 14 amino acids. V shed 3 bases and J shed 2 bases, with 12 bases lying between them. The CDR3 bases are TGTGCCAGCAGCGCGGGGGCCGGTACCTACGAGCAGTACTTC. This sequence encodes CASSAGAGTYEQYF.